Listed below are T cell receptor beta chains from one sample, sequenced in a study of molecular identifiers for immune sequencing clone quantification. Via MiXCR, TCRdb re-called the PCR reads, giving one row per CDR3 protein. In the table there are more than 95,000 distinct CDR3 sequences, roughly a quarter of which are singletons. The sample comprised naive CD8+ T cells from blood, with Jurkat cell RNA spiked in. The receptors were gathered from a human donor in good health. Some libraries in this study had Jurkat cell RNA spiked in. Both conserved end residues are part of each CDR3. The D gene is left open where the match is weak. Clone size appears in some rows only: once, few, many, or a class for an expanded clone.

cdr3_length,v_call,clone_size,j_call,d_call,cdr3_nt,cdr3_aa
13,TRBV6-5,many,TRBJ2-2,TRBD1,TGTGCCAGCAGCTCAGGGGGTATCGGGGAGCTGTTTTTT,CASSSGGIGELFF
15,TRBV6-1,many,TRBJ1-5,-,TGTGCCAGCAGTGAAGTGGCCACAGACAATCAGCCCCAGCATTTT,CASSEVATDNQPQHF
13,TRBV7-8,once,TRBJ2-7,-,TGTGCCGGCTCCTGGGACGTTTTGTACGAGCAGTACTTC,CAGSWDVLYEQYF
14,TRBV11-2,many,TRBJ2-7,-,TGTGCCAGCAGCTTAGAGTACGGATCCTACGAGCAGTACTTC,CASSLEYGSYEQYF
15,TRBV4-3,many,TRBJ2-1,TRBD2,TGCGCCAGCAGCCATGCTAGCGGGGCGTACAATGAGCAGTTCTTC,CASSHASGAYNEQFF
16,TRBV20-1,-,TRBJ2-1,-,TGCAGTGCTAGAGACCCGCAAGGTTGGGATTACAATGAGCAGTTCTTC,CSARDPQGWDYNEQFF
14,TRBV27,many,TRBJ2-7,TRBD2,TGTGCCAGCAGCCGAAGCGGGAGGGCCCTCGAGCAGTACTTC,CASSRSGRALEQYF
14,TRBV6-2/TRBV6-3,many,TRBJ1-5,-,TGTGCCAGCAAAGGAGAGACTAGCAATCAGCCCCAGCATTTT,CASKGETSNQPQHF
15,TRBV11-2,few,TRBJ2-1,-,TGTGCCAGCAGCTTATGGGGTCAAGGGAACAATGAGCAGTTCTTC,CASSLWGQGNNEQFF
15,TRBV12-3/TRBV12-4,many,TRBJ2-3,-,TGTGCCAGCAGCTTGGAGGGGGGCCCCACAGATACGCAGTATTTT,CASSLEGGPTDTQYF
12,TRBV19,few,TRBJ1-5,-,TGTGCCAGTAGTTTGGGACTCCAGCCCCAGCATTTT,CASSLGLQPQHF
13,TRBV11-3,-,TRBJ2-2,-,TGTGCCAGCAGCTTAGCCTACACCGGGGAGCTGTTTTTT,CASSLAYTGELFF
14,TRBV3-2,-,TRBJ1-1,-,TGTGCCAGCAGCCAAGATCTCCGGGACACTGAAGCTTTCTTT,CASSQDLRDTEAFF
14,TRBV19,many,TRBJ1-1,TRBD1,TGTGCCAGTAGTAACGACAGGGTACCCACTGAAGCTTTCTTT,CASSNDRVPTEAFF
16,TRBV23-1,few,TRBJ2-1,TRBD1,TGCGCCAGCAGTCAATCTCGGTCGGGACAGGGGGGCGAGCAGTTCTTC,CASSQSRSGQGGEQFF
14,TRBV29-1,many,TRBJ2-1,TRBD2,TGCAGCGTTGTAGCGGGGGAGACCTACAATGAGCAGTTCTTC,CSVVAGETYNEQFF
13,TRBV29-1,-,TRBJ2-7,TRBD1,TGCAGCGTTCGGGGACAGGGCATTTACGAGCAGTACTTC,CSVRGQGIYEQYF
12,TRBV27,-,TRBJ2-7,TRBD1,TGTGCCAGCAGTACCACAGGGGGCGAGCAGTACTTC,CASSTTGGEQYF
15,TRBV5-1,few,TRBJ1-2,-,TGCGCCAGCAGCTTGGGAGTGGGGGCTAACTATGGCTACACCTTC,CASSLGVGANYGYTF
15,TRBV7-9,-,TRBJ1-3,-,TGTGCCAGCAGCTTACTTCCCTCCTCTGGAAACACCATATATTTT,CASSLLPSSGNTIYF
14,TRBV28,many,TRBJ2-3,-,TGTGCCAGTGCAAACCGAGACCTCACAGATACGCAGTATTTT,CASANRDLTDTQYF
19,TRBV11-2,few,TRBJ2-1,TRBD1,TGTGCCAGCAGCTTAGATGGGACAGGGGGCATCCCCCCTCTTTATGTGCAGTTCTTC,CASSLDGTGGIPPLYVQFF
16,TRBV9,few,TRBJ2-2,TRBD2,TGTGCCAGCAGCGTGAGAAGCGGGGGGATCACCGGGGAGCTGTTTTTT,CASSVRSGGITGELFF
16,TRBV28,-,TRBJ2-2,TRBD2,TGTGCCAGCAGTTTTACCGGGAGGGCCCTGGGCGGGGAGCTGTTTTTT,CASSFTGRALGGELFF
19,TRBV6-6,once,TRBJ2-2,TRBD2,TGTGCCAGCAGTGACCGGACTAGCGGGAGGTTGGTGTACACCGGGGAGCTGTTTTTT,CASSDRTSGRLVYTGELFF
18,TRBV7-6,many,TRBJ2-5,TRBD2,TGTGCCAGCAGCTATAGCAATTTTTATGGGGGAGGGCCTGGGCCCCAGTACTTC,CASSYSNFYGGGPGPQYF
15,TRBV29-1,many,TRBJ2-7,TRBD2,TGCAGCGTTGAGGGTCTCGAGCGGGGATCCTACGAGCAGTACTTC,CSVEGLERGSYEQYF
14,TRBV19,many,TRBJ1-3,-,TGTGCCAGTACCCCCCGCGACTCTGGAAACACCATATATTTT,CASTPRDSGNTIYF
15,TRBV6-2/TRBV6-3,many,TRBJ2-7,TRBD2,TGTGCCAGCAGCTACGGGACTAGCGCTTCCTACGAGCAGTACTTC,CASSYGTSASYEQYF
11,TRBV27,many,TRBJ2-7,-,TGTGCCAGCAGTATCTCCTACGAGCAGTACTTC,CASSISYEQYF
19,TRBV7-2,-,TRBJ2-3,TRBD2,TGTGCCAGCAGCCCCCGGGGGCTAGCGGGAGTACTTGGCACAGATGCGCAGTGTTTT,CASSPRGLAGVLGTDAQCF
12,TRBV20-1,-,TRBJ2-1,-,TGCAGTGCTAGCTCCTCCGGGACAGAGCAGTTCTTC,CSASSSGTEQFF
15,TRBV19,many,TRBJ1-1,-,TGTGCCAGTAGTATCTACACAAGGGGAAACACTGAAGCTTTCTTT,CASSIYTRGNTEAFF
13,TRBV11-3,many,TRBJ2-7,-,TGTGCCAGCAGCGCCGGGCTCGCCAGCGAGCAGTACTTC,CASSAGLASEQYF
13,TRBV28,many,TRBJ2-7,-,TGTGCCAGCAGTTCACGGGGACCCTACGAGCAGTACTTC,CASSSRGPYEQYF
14,TRBV5-4,few,TRBJ2-7,TRBD2,TGTGCCAGCAGCCCCGGGACTAGCGGGGACGAGCAGTACTTC,CASSPGTSGDEQYF
15,TRBV9,many,TRBJ1-5,TRBD1,TGTGCCAGTGGGGACAGTGCTTATAGCAATCAGCCCCAGCATTTT,CASGDSAYSNQPQHF
12,TRBV28,few,TRBJ2-1,-,TGTGCCAGCAGGCCTCTAGGTTCTGAGCAGTTCTTC,CASRPLGSEQFF
9,TRBV28,many,TRBJ1-2,-,TGTGCCAGCAGTCCCCCCGAGACCTTC,CASSPPETF
12,TRBV20-1,many,TRBJ2-1,TRBD2,TGCAGTGCTAGACCCCAGCCCAGCGGGGGAGTCTTC,CSARPQPSGGVF
17,TRBV4-3,many,TRBJ2-1,-,TGCGCCAGCAGCCAAGATCATGTAACCCTGGGCAACAATGAGCAGTTCTTC,CASSQDHVTLGNNEQFF
13,TRBV4-3,many,TRBJ2-7,-,TGCGCCAGCAGCCAAGACAGGTTCTACGAGCAGTACTTC,CASSQDRFYEQYF
18,TRBV10-2,many,TRBJ2-3,TRBD2,TGCGCCAGCAGTGACCTCCGGGTCCTAGCGGGTGTCGTGTATACGCAGTATTTT,CASSDLRVLAGVVYTQYF
16,TRBV15,many,TRBJ2-7,TRBD1,TGTGCCACCAGCCCCGGACAGGGCCCTAGCTCCTACGAGCAGTACTTC,CATSPGQGPSSYEQYF
15,TRBV7-9,-,TRBJ2-3,-,TGTGCCGGCAGCTTAGTGGACACTAACGCAGATACGCAGTATTTT,CAGSLVDTNADTQYF
15,TRBV4-1,many,TRBJ2-3,-,TGCGCCAGCAGCCAAGAGGAGGGGACCGCAGATACGCAGTATTTT,CASSQEEGTADTQYF
13,TRBV12-3/TRBV12-4,many,TRBJ1-2,-,TGTGCCAGCAGTCCATGGACGGCATATGGCTACACCTTC,CASSPWTAYGYTF
16,TRBV4-2,many,TRBJ2-3,TRBD2,TGTGCCAGCAGCCAAGAAGCGGGAGGGCCCCCAGATACGCAGTATTTT,CASSQEAGGPPDTQYF
11,TRBV27,few,TRBJ2-1,-,TGTGCCAGCAGTTTGCTGTCTGAGCAGTTCTTC,CASSLLSEQFF
19,TRBV24-1,-,TRBJ2-3,-,TGTGCCACCAGTGATTTTCCCCCCCCGGGACAAGGGTCCACAGATACGCAGTATTTT,CATSDFPPPGQGSTDTQYF
11,TRBV6-5,many,TRBJ2-4,-,TGTGCCAGCACTCGAGGGGGGGTTCAGTACTTC,CASTRGGVQYF
16,TRBV30,many,TRBJ1-6,-,TGTGCCTGGAGTGTACGAGAGGGGCCCTCAATGACACCCCTCCACTTT,CAWSVREGPSMTPLHF
14,TRBV27,-,TRBJ1-5,TRBD1,TGTGCCAGCGGAAACAGGGGGAGCAATCAGCCCCAGCATTTT,CASGNRGSNQPQHF
15,TRBV9,many,TRBJ2-7,TRBD1,TGTGCCAGCAGCGTAGAGGGGACAGCGACCTACGAGCAGTACTTC,CASSVEGTATYEQYF
14,TRBV7-9,many,TRBJ2-3,-,TGTGCCAGCAGCGACCCCCTGTGGACAGATACGCAGTATTTT,CASSDPLWTDTQYF